The rows below give T cell receptor beta chains drawn from one sample of a study of OX40 agonist ivuxolimab in advanced cancers. Method: immunoSEQ multiplex PCR; TCRdb's copy keeps in-frame clones and lacks some. Of approximately 100,000 clones listed, approximately 88% were seen once; the top ten hold under 0.55%. This specimen consisted of CD4+ or CD8+ T cells sorted from blood, obtained in a trial of the OX40 agonist ivuxolimab. The receptors were sampled from an adult with an advanced solid tumor such as melanoma, head and neck, liver or kidney cancer. CDR3s include the opening cysteine and the closing phenylalanine or tryptophan. A D gene is named only where the DNA matches it firmly. Only some rows state a clone size, as once, few, many or a class for expanded clones.

>TRBV14|TRBJ1-2|NA|TRBD1
CASSLGTGWDGYTF
TGTGCCAGCAGCCTCGGGACAGGGTGGGATGGCTACACCTTC
>TRBV9|TRBJ1-1|NA|NA
CASSPQGTPDTEAFF
TGTGCCAGCAGCCCCCAAGGGACACCGGACACTGAAGCTTTCTTT
>TRBV7-2|TRBJ2-7|NA|TRBD1
CASSLAGTEAYEQYF
TGTGCCAGCAGCTTAGCCGGGACAGAGGCCTACGAGCAGTACTTC
>TRBV29-1|TRBJ2-7|NA|TRBD1
CSVLGGQDGVDEQYF
TGCAGCGTTTTGGGGGGACAGGATGGGGTTGACGAGCAGTACTTC
>TRBV5-4|TRBJ1-4|NA|TRBD1
CASSRRGANEKLFF
TGTGCCAGCAGCCGCAGGGGGGCTAATGAAAAACTGTTTTTT
>TRBV15|TRBJ2-7|NA|NA
CATSRAGAVTYEQYF
TGTGCCACCAGCAGAGCAGGGGCAGTTACGTACGAGCAGTACTTC
>TRBV9|TRBJ2-5|NA|NA
CASSARLLGATETQYF
TGTGCCAGCAGCGCCCGTCTACTGGGGGCTACCGAGACCCAGTACTTC
>TRBV9|TRBJ2-1|NA|NA
CASSNRGFQVEQFF
TGTGCCAGCAGCAATCGGGGTTTTCAAGTTGAGCAGTTCTTC
>TRBV15|TRBJ2-5|NA|TRBD2
CATSRALAGVQETQYF
TGTGCCACCAGCAGGGCACTAGCGGGCGTGCAAGAGACCCAGTACTTC
>TRBV19|TRBJ2-5|NA|TRBD1
CASGTGGALETQYF
TGTGCCAGTGGGACAGGGGGCGCGTTGGAGACCCAGTACTTC
>TRBV6-5|TRBJ2-3|NA|TRBD2
CASSYGGGRTDTQYF
TGTGCCAGCAGTTACGGCGGGGGTCGCACAGATACGCAGTATTTT
>TRBV4-1|TRBJ2-5|NA|NA
CASSQDWGAGLGYQETQYF
TGCGCCAGCAGCCAAGATTGGGGGGCAGGCCTGGGGTACCAAGAGACCCAGTACTTC
>TRBV5-1|TRBJ1-1|few|TRBD1
CASSTRGHPDEAFF
TGCGCCAGCAGCACCAGGGGGCACCCAGATGAAGCTTTCTTT
>TRBV28|TRBJ1-5|NA|NA
CASSFSVDQPQHF
TGTGCCAGCAGTTTTTCGGTGGATCAGCCCCAGCATTTT
>TRBV11-3|TRBJ2-1|NA|NA
CASSLDHISYNEQFF
TGTGCCAGCAGCTTAGATCATATCTCCTACAATGAGCAGTTCTTC
>TRBV25-1|TRBJ1-3|NA|NA
CASARIRGGTIYF
TGTGCCAGCGCAAGAATTAGGGGCGGCACCATATATTTT
>TRBV10-1|TRBJ1-1|once|NA
CASILARERELNTEAFF
TGCGCCAGCATCCTTGCAAGGGAGAGGGAGCTGAACACTGAAGCTTTCTTT
>TRBV5-4|TRBJ1-3|once|TRBD1
CASRSDRRSGNTIYF
TGTGCCAGCAGATCGGACAGGCGCTCTGGAAACACCATATATTTT
>TRBV11-3|TRBJ2-7|NA|NA
CATYEQYF
TGTGCCACCTACGAGCAGTACTTC
>TRBV25-1|TRBJ1-3|NA|NA
CASRRSRVLSGNTIYF
TGTGCCAGCAGGAGGAGCAGGGTGCTCTCTGGAAACACCATATATTTT
>TRBV18|TRBJ2-1|few|NA
CASSLSMRLVGGLYNEQFF
TGTGCCAGCTCACTTTCCATGAGACTAGTGGGGGGCCTCTACAATGAGCAGTTCTTC
>TRBV7-2|TRBJ2-3|NA|NA
CASSFQGSTDTQYF
TGTGCCAGCAGCTTCCAGGGGAGCACAGATACGCAGTATTTT
>TRBV2|TRBJ2-7|NA|NA
CASSERAYGREDEQYF
TGTGCCAGCAGTGAACGAGCGTATGGCAGGGAGGACGAGCAGTACTTC
>TRBV2|TRBJ2-7|NA|NA
CASSAEIYEQYF
TGTGCCAGCAGTGCTGAGATATACGAGCAGTACTTC
>TRBV5-1|TRBJ2-7|NA|TRBD1
CASSLDRGASYEQYF
TGCGCCAGCAGCTTGGACAGGGGGGCTTCCTACGAGCAGTACTTC
>TRBV5-1|TRBJ1-3|NA|NA
CASSLGQLNTIYF
TGCGCCAGCAGCTTGGGACAACTGAACACCATATATTTT
>TRBV11-1|TRBJ2-1|NA|TRBD1
CASSLVETGAHEQFF
TGTGCCAGCAGCTTAGTTGAGACAGGGGCACATGAGCAGTTCTTC
>TRBV2|TRBJ2-3|NA|TRBD1
CASSARQGTDTQYF
TGTGCCAGCAGTGCGCGACAGGGTACAGATACGCAGTATTTT
>TRBV19|TRBJ1-1|NA|TRBD1
CASSPGQGAGTEAFF
TGTGCCAGTAGTCCGGGACAGGGGGCGGGTACTGAAGCTTTCTTT
>TRBV6-5|TRBJ1-1|once|NA
CAGKLGILNTEAFF
TGTGCCGGCAAGCTTGGCATCCTGAACACTGAAGCTTTCTTT
>TRBV11-1|TRBJ2-3|NA|NA
CASSLSSTQADTQYF
TGTGCCAGCAGCTTAAGTTCGACACAGGCAGATACGCAGTATTTT
>TRBV6-6|TRBJ1-1|NA|TRBD1
CASSTQGAGTEAFF
TGTGCCAGCAGTACGCAGGGGGCCGGCACTGAAGCTTTCTTT
>TRBV5-6|TRBJ1-2|NA|NA
CASSLDGQGDYGYTF
TGTGCCAGCAGCTTAGACGGCCAAGGGGACTATGGCTACACCTTC
>TRBV5-1|TRBJ2-7|once|TRBD1
CASSLNRDREEQYF
TGCGCCAGCAGCTTGAATCGGGACAGAGAAGAGCAGTACTTC
>TRBV9|TRBJ2-6|NA|NA
CASSVAFGGANVLTF
TGTGCCAGCAGCGTAGCATTCGGTGGGGCCAACGTCCTGACTTTC
>TRBV10-3|TRBJ1-1|NA|NA
CAASGELLGTEAFF
TGTGCCGCGTCGGGGGAGCTTCTGGGTACTGAAGCTTTCTTT
>TRBV6-6|TRBJ1-1|NA|NA
CASSYGPPNTEAFF
TGTGCCAGCAGTTACGGGCCGCCGAACACTGAAGCTTTCTTT
>TRBV29-1|TRBJ1-1|NA|NA
CSVEDSDTEAFF
TGCAGCGTTGAAGATTCGGACACTGAAGCTTTCTTT
>TRBV2|TRBJ1-2|NA|NA
CASSEDSYGYTF
TGTGCCAGCAGTGAAGACAGCTATGGCTACACCTTC